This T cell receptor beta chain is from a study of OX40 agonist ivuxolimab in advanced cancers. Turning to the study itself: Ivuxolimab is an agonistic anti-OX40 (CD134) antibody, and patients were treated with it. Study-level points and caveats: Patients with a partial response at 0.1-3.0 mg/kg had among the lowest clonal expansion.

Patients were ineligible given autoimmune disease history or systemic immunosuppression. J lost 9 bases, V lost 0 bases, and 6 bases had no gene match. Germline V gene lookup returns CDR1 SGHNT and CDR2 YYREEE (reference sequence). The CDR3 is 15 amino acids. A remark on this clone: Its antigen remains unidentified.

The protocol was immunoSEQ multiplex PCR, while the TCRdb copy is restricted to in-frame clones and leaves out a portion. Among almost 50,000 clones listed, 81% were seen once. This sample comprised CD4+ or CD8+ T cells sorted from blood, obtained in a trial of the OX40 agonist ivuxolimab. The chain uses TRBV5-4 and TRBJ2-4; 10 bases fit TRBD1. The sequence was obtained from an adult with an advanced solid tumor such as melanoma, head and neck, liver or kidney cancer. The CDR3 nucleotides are TGTGCCAGCAGCTTGGAAGGGACAGGGGTTGGCATTCAGTACTTC. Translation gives CASSLEGTGVGIQYF.